Listed here are 18 T cell receptor beta chains from one sample, sequenced in a study of blood T cell repertoires in COVID-19. TCRdb's table, derived via immunoSEQ multiplex PCR, lists solely in-frame clones and lacks some. The sample records hundreds of thousands of clones, over 75% being singletons. The specimen was PBMCs or T cells enriched from blood (not recorded which). These TCRs come from a woman in her 50s with acute COVID-19.

The chain has TRBV7-2 and TRBJ2-5; 8 nucleotides agree with TRBD2. Trimming removed 8 bases from V and 5 bases from J; junction bases left unmatched: 10. CDR1 and CDR2 from the germline V gene are SGHTA and FQGNSA. The CDR3 covers 14 residues. CDR3 bases: TGTGCCAGCGGCGGACTAGCTCGACGGGAGACCCAGTACTTC. Amino acids: CASGGLARRETQYF. Drawing the rest from reference TRBV7-2 and TRBJ2-5, the complete variable domain is GAGVSQSPSNKVTEKGKDVELRCDPISGHTALYWYRQSLGQGLEFLIYFQGNSAPDKSGLPSDRFSAERTGGSVSTLTIQRTQQEDSAVYLCASGGLARRETQYFGPGTRLLVL.

The chain recombines TRBV9 with TRBJ2-2; D gene unclear. Germline V gene sequence: CDR1 SGDLS, CDR2 YYNGEE. The CDR3 loop spans 14 amino acids. V lost 5 bases and J lost 2, with 10 bases in between. The CDR3 protein is CASSRQANTGELFF. Written as DNA, the CDR3 is TGTGCCAGCAGTCGCCAGGCTAACACCGGGGAGCTGTTTTTT.

The chain recombines TRBV2 with TRBJ1-1; 9 nucleotides match TRBD1. The CDR3 spans 12 residues. The V gene's germline CDR1 is SNHLY and CDR2 FYNNEI. The V gene end was trimmed by 10 bases and the J gene end by 6 bases; junction bases not matched to a gene: 6. The CDR3 loop reads CANIQGASEAFF. In DNA, the CDR3 is TGTGCCAACATACAGGGGGCTTCTGAAGCTTTCTTT.

A note on this clone: Other DNA sequences of this sample code for an identical CDR3. V gene TRBV7-2 combines with J gene TRBJ2-1; TRBD2 aligns across 14 bases. The CDR3 totals 16 residues. V was clipped by 5 bases and J by 7 bases; unmatched bases: 7. The germline gives CDR1 SGHTA, CDR2 FQGNSA. For the CDR3, the DNA is TGTGCCAGCAGCCCCCGACTAGCGGGGGGGCGGAATGAGCAGTTCTTC. As protein: CASSPRLAGGRNEQFF.

The CDR3 bases are TGTGCCAGCAGCTGGGGGCAGGGGTTCCCTGGGGCCAACGTCCTGACTTTC. Its translation: CASSWGQGFPGANVLTF. J is TRBJ2-6 and V is TRBV11-3; D is possibly TRBD1 (6 bases). Looked up from germline, CDR1 is SGHNT and CDR2 is YENEEA. The CDR3 contains 17 residues. V was cut by 4 bases and J by 2 bases, with 15 bases left in between.

V and J are TRBV7-2 and TRBJ1-2; 7 nucleotides align to TRBD1. The CDR3 consists of 15 residues. V was pared by 3 bases and J by 4 bases, with 8 bases of the junction left unmatched. From germline, CDR1 is SGHTA and CDR2 FQGNSA. The CDR3, as DNA: TGTGCCAGCAGCTTCGGGACAGCTCATCCCTATGGCTACACCTTC. This sequence encodes CASSFGTAHPYGYTF. Combining the CDR3 with reference TRBV7-2 and TRBJ1-2 gives the whole variable domain GAGVSQSPSNKVTEKGKDVELRCDPISGHTALYWYRQSLGQGLEFLIYFQGNSAPDKSGLPSDRFSAERTGGSVSTLTIQRTQQEDSAVYLCASSFGTAHPYGYTFGSGTRLTVV.

This clone has only one observation. The V call is TRBV9, the J call TRBJ2-2; possibly TRBD1 for D (5 bases). Germline lookup yields CDR1 SGDLS and CDR2 YYNGEE. This CDR3 region has 14 residues. V lost 0 bases, J lost 9 bases, and 12 bases lay in between. The CDR3, as DNA: TGTGCCAGCAGCGTAGGCAGGGATATCCGGGAGCTGTTTTTT. It codes for CASSVGRDIRELFF.

A single count supports this clone. The rearrangement joins TRBV2 to TRBJ2-1, with D possibly matching TRBD1 (5 bases). In germline, CDR1 is SNHLY, CDR2 FYNNEI. This CDR3 is built from 16 residues. V dropped 6 bases and J dropped 6 bases, with 21 bases sitting between them. CDR3 in DNA: TGTGCCAGCAGGTTGACAGAGGCGGAATGGAGCAATGAGCAGTTCTTC. Protein product: CASRLTEAEWSNEQFF.

The rearrangement links TRBV6-2 or TRBV6-3 to TRBJ2-1; 8 bases agree with TRBD1. This CDR3 contains 15 residues. Trimming at V came to 6 bases and at J to 6 bases, leaving 10 bases not matched to a gene. The germline V gene has CDR1 MNHEY and CDR2 SVGEGT. CDR3 bases: TGTGCCAGCAGCTCCGGGACAGGTAGATTCAATGAGCAGTTCTTC. As protein: CASSSGTGRFNEQFF.

CDR3 nucleotides: TGCGCCAGCAGCCAAGATTCGACAGGCTACGAGCAGTACTTC. It yields the protein CASSQDSTGYEQYF. The chain employs TRBV4-3 and TRBJ2-7; the D gene is possibly TRBD1 (6 bases). V lost 0 bases, J lost 3 bases, and 9 bases lay in between. CDR3 length: 14 residues. Germline lookup yields CDR1 LGHNA and CDR2 YSLEER.

This clone was observed a handful of times. The rearrangement joins TRBV19 to TRBJ1-1; D gene unclear. V was cut by 7 bases and J by 3 bases, with 15 bases left in between. Per germline, CDR1 LNHDA and CDR2 SQIVND (reference sequence). CDR3 length: 14 residues. CDR3 sequence (DNA): TGTGCCAGTACCCAGACTCGCGGGGACACTGAAGCTTTCTTT. Translating it yields CASTQTRGDTEAFF.

The J gene is TRBJ2-1, the V gene TRBV28; 9 bases match TRBD1. This CDR3 has 14 residues. The germline V gene has CDR1 MDHEN and CDR2 SYDVKM. V dropped 3 bases and J dropped 3; count of bases not matched to a gene: 0. This CDR3 reads CASSLTGGYNEQFF. The CDR3 bases are TGTGCCAGCAGTTTGACAGGGGGCTACAATGAGCAGTTCTTC. Complete variable domain (other parts from reference TRBV28 and TRBJ2-1): DVKVTQSSRYLVKRTGEKVFLECVQDMDHENMFWYRQDPGLGLRLIYFSYDVKMKEKGDIPEGYSVSREKKERFSLILESASTNQTSMYLCASSLTGGYNEQFFGPGTRLTVL.

In its sample, this clone was seen once. The chain is built from TRBV9 and TRBJ2-7; tentatively, D is TRBD1 (6 bases). The CDR3 sequence is 18 residues long. The ends were cut back, 7 bases at V and 0 bases at J, with 26 bases in the middle. Germline V gene sequence: CDR1 SGDLS, CDR2 YYNGEE. The DNA of the CDR3 is TGTGCCAGCGCTTACGGCGTAGGGGGAAGTTGGGGCTCCTACGAGCAGTACTTC. Translating gives CASAYGVGGSWGSYEQYF.

The chain has TRBV12-3 or TRBV12-4 and TRBJ1-2, with 8 bases lining up with TRBD1. The ends lost 1 base at V and 8 bases at J; junction bases unmatched: 3. The CDR3 covers 13 residues. In DNA form, the CDR3 reads TGTGCCAGCAGTTTAGGGACAGGGTTAGGCTACACCTTC. Translated: CASSLGTGLGYTF.

This clone has just one count. The CDR3 DNA reads as TGTGCCAGCAGTTACAGGGGGCGGAGGTACAATGAGCAGTTCTTC. The encoded protein is CASSYRGRRYNEQFF. The chain uses TRBV6-5 and TRBJ2-1, with 7 positions matching TRBD1. Germline V gives CDR1 MNHEY, CDR2 SVGAGI. V lost 2 bases to trimming and J lost 4 bases; unmatched junction nucleotides: 5. CDR3 length: 15 amino acids.

This clone was counted at least ten times. The same CDR3 can be traced to other DNA sequences in this sample. The gene calls are TRBV9 and TRBJ1-6, with D tentatively TRBD1 (5 bases). This CDR3 spans 14 amino acids. Per germline, CDR1 SGDLS and CDR2 YYNGEE. Trimming removed 2 bases at V and 3 bases at J, with 6 bases between. DNA for the CDR3: TGTGCCAGCAGCGTCGACAGCTATAATTCACCCCTCCACTTT. It yields the protein CASSVDSYNSPLHF.

The V call is TRBV2, the J call TRBJ2-3; 7 positions match TRBD1. Unmatched junction bases numbered 16, after V lost 6 bases and J lost 7 bases. The CDR3 totals 16 residues. Germline V gene sequence: CDR1 SNHLY, CDR2 FYNNEI. The CDR3 sequence: CASRLPTGKERNTQYF. The CDR3 DNA reads as TGTGCCAGCAGGCTACCGACAGGGAAGGAGCGAAATACGCAGTATTTT.

V gene TRBV12-3 or TRBV12-4 combines with J gene TRBJ1-4, with D hard to call. The CDR3 sequence is 12 residues long. V lost 6 bases and J lost 11, with 13 bases in between. CDR3: CASSRTEWKLFF. CDR3 in DNA: TGTGCCAGCAGCCGTACAGAGTGGAAACTGTTTTTT.